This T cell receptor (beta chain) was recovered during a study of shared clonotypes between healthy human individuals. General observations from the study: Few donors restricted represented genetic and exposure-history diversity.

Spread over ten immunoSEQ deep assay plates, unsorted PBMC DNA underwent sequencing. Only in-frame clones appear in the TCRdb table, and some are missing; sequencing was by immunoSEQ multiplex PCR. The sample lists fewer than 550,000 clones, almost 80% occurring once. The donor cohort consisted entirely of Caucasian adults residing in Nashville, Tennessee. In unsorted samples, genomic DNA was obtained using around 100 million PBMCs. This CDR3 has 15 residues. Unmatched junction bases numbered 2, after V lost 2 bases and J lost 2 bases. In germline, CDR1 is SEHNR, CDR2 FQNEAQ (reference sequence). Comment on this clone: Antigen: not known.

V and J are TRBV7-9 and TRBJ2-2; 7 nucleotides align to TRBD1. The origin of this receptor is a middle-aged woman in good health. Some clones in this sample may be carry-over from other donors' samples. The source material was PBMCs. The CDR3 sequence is CASSLRQGNTGELFF. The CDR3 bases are TGTGCCAGCAGCTTACGACAGGGAAACACCGGGGAGCTGTTTTTT.